This entry is about one TCR beta chain. The antigen remains unidentified. This CDR3 is 12 amino acids long. V dropped 5 bases and J dropped 3 bases, with 7 bases sitting between them. Germline CDR1 and CDR2: SNHLY and FYNNEI. This entry comes from a study of T cell responses to AZD1222 COVID-19 vaccine. Study overall: Pooling of second doses given at about 4 or about 12 weeks was done. Overall study results and limits: CD4 TCRs covered the whole spike, strongest at regions 160-218 and 743-854.

Clones were read by immunoSEQ multiplex PCR, and TCRdb kept only the in-frame ones, dropping some. The sample carries approximately 100,000 clones, about 90% recorded once. This TCR derives from an adult in good health. The V gene is TRBV2, the J gene TRBJ1-2; D call uncertain. The sequencing used peripheral blood, collected on day 0 of AZD1222 vaccination. The CDR3 DNA reads TGTGCCAGCAGTCCCCGCGACTATGGCTACACCTTC. Protein sequence: CASSPRDYGYTF. Full variable domain (outside the CDR3, taken from reference TRBV2 and TRBJ1-2): EPEVTQTPSHQVTQMGQEVILRCVPISNHLYFYWYRQILGQKVEFLVSFYNNEISEKSEIFDDQFSVERPDGSNFTLKIRSTKLEDSAMYFCASSPRDYGYTFGSGTRLTVV.